The 21 T cell receptor beta chains in this list originate from one sample, sequenced in a study of identical twins. Using its own MiXCR run on the 5' RACE reads, TCRdb lists one record per CDR3 protein. The table shows some 330,000 distinct CDR3 sequences, with roughly 9% occurring only once. The sequenced sample consisted of naive T cells sorted from blood. The receptors were sampled from a woman aged 45 to 65 in good health.

This clonotype appeared a few times. The V call is TRBV7-3, the J call TRBJ2-6; D unresolved. Germline lookup yields CDR1 SGHTA and CDR2 FQGTGA. V was clipped by 0 bases and J by 4 bases, with 10 bases between them. The CDR3 extends over 16 amino acids. CDR3: CASSLTIASGANVLTF. The CDR3 DNA follows: TGTGCCAGCAGCTTAACGATAGCTTCCGGGGCCAACGTCCTGACTTTC. The full variable domain, with the rest looked up from reference TRBV7-3 and TRBJ2-6, is GAGVSQTPSNKVTEKGKYVELRCDPISGHTALYWYRQSLGQGPEFLIYFQGTGAADDSGLPNDRFFAVRPEGSVSTLKIQRTERGDSAVYLCASSLTIASGANVLTFGAGSRLTVL.

This clonotype was observed once. This sequence may be a read error, since a much larger clone differs from it by one base. The chain is built from TRBV27 and TRBJ2-2; D call uncertain. The CDR3 has 14 residues. From germline, CDR1 is MNHEY and CDR2 SMNVEV (reference sequence). V lost 8 bases and J lost 2, with 12 bases in between. The CDR3, as DNA: TGTGCCAGCTCGGCAGTGGAAAACACCGGGGAGCTGTTTTTT. Amino acids: CASSAVENTGELFF.

This clonotype was counted a few times. CDR3 nucleotide sequence: TGTGCCAGCAGCTTAAGGCCTAGCTCTGGGGCCAACGTCCTGACTTTC. It is translated as CASSLRPSSGANVLTF. The chain links TRBV7-3 to TRBJ2-6; D gene uncertain. Germline-derived CDR1 and CDR2 are SGHTA and FQGTGA. Trimming took 1 base from V and 0 from J, leaving 7 bases between them. The CDR3 extends over 16 amino acids.

This clonotype was seen a handful of times. The chain links TRBV6-6 to TRBJ1-1; TRBD1 matches at 8 bases. CDR3 length equals 15 residues. The germline gives CDR1 MNHNY, CDR2 SVGAGI (reference sequence). Trimming at V came to 5 bases and at J to 3 bases, leaving 8 bases not matched to a gene. CDR3: CASSPDRGHYTEAFF. The CDR3 region has the DNA TGTGCCAGCAGTCCAGACAGGGGACATTACACTGAAGCTTTCTTT.

This clonotype has ten or more counts. The gene calls are TRBV4-1 and TRBJ2-2; D remains unclear. Germline values: CDR1 MGHRA, CDR2 YSYEKL. Between the trimmed V and J ends, which lost 0 bases and 5 bases, there was a span of 19 bases. This CDR3 comprises 18 residues. CDR3 loop: CASSQERIANYLTGELFF. The CDR3 coding sequence is TGCGCCAGCAGCCAAGAAAGAATAGCAAACTACCTAACCGGGGAGCTGTTTTTT.

This clonotype was seen many times. The chain couples TRBV5-5 to TRBJ2-1; D is unresolved. The CDR3 is 15 amino acids. Trimming left V 1 base short and J 0 bases short, with 8 bases between. Per the germline V gene, CDR1 is SGHKS and CDR2 is YYEKEE (reference sequence). The DNA of the CDR3 is TGTGCCAGCAGCTTGCTGGGAAGCTCCTACAATGAGCAGTTCTTC. Amino acid sequence: CASSLLGSSYNEQFF. The full variable domain, with the rest looked up from reference TRBV5-5 and TRBJ2-1, is DAGVTQSPTHLIKTRGQQVTLRCSPISGHKSVSWYQQVLGQGPQFIFQYYEKEERGRGNFPDRFSARQFPNYSSELNVNALLLGDSALYLCASSLLGSSYNEQFFGPGTRLTVL.

The genes are TRBV10-2 and TRBJ1-1, with no clear D. Deletions cut 7 bases from V and 0 bases from J, with 12 bases between. This CDR3 has 14 amino acids. Germline CDR1 reads WSHSY; CDR2 reads SAAADI. The CDR3 region is CASNVGGMNTEAFF. DNA for the CDR3: TGCGCCAGCAACGTCGGCGGAATGAACACTGAAGCTTTCTTT.

V gene TRBV25-1 combines with J gene TRBJ1-4; D may be TRBD1 (5 bases). The CDR3 extends over 14 amino acids. V was clipped by 1 base and J by 4 bases, with 7 bases between them. Germline loops: CDR1 MGHDK, CDR2 SYGVNS. In DNA, the CDR3 is TGTGCCAGCAGTGAATGGGGCCTTAATGAAAAACTGTTTTTT. Protein product: CASSEWGLNEKLFF.

This clonotype was observed many times. V and J are TRBV6-6 and TRBJ1-4; D is uncertain. CDR1 is MNHNY, CDR2 SVGAGI, per germline (reference sequence). CDR3 length: 13 amino acids. Trimming left V 10 bases short and J 6 bases short, with 15 bases between. The CDR3 nucleotides read TGTGCCACCCTGGGGTGGGAAGATGAAAAACTGTTTTTT. Encoded protein: CATLGWEDEKLFF.

This clonotype was picked up many times. The V and J genes are TRBV11-2 and TRBJ2-5; no firm D call. Germline V gene sequence: CDR1 SGHAT, CDR2 FQNNGV. The V gene lost 1 base and the J gene lost 4 bases, with 10 bases spanning the gap. This CDR3 is built from 14 residues. The CDR3 spells CASSLAVVRETQYF. In nucleotides, the CDR3 is TGTGCCAGCAGCTTAGCGGTGGTACGAGAGACCCAGTACTTC.

This clonotype was seen many times. The V call is TRBV5-1, the J call TRBJ2-1; the D gene is possibly TRBD2 (6 bases). Germline CDR1 reads SGHRS; CDR2 reads YFSETQ. There are 13 residues in the CDR3. The ends were cut back, 2 bases at V and 9 bases at J, with 12 bases in the middle. The chain's CDR3 is CASSFERVSEQFF. The CDR3 DNA follows: TGCGCCAGCAGCTTTGAGCGGGTGAGTGAGCAGTTCTTC.

The chain combines TRBV6-6 with TRBJ1-1; 8 nucleotides align to TRBD1. The CDR3 length is 14 residues. The trim removed 4 bases at V and 0 bases at J, leaving 1 base unmatched. In germline, CDR1 is MNHNY, CDR2 SVGAGI (reference sequence). CDR3 in DNA: TGTGCCAGCAGTTGGACAGGGTTGAACACTGAAGCTTTCTTT. It encodes CASSWTGLNTEAFF.

To note about this clonotype: One end of the junction varies from germline; a read error may be responsible. The chain links TRBV27 to TRBJ1-1, with a weak D call TRBD1 (6 bases). Germline V gene sequence: CDR1 MNHEY, CDR2 SMNVEV (reference sequence). The CDR3 totals 15 residues. The CDR3 sequence is CASSLVGGLSTEALF. The CDR3 DNA sequence: TGTGCCAGCAGTTTAGTTGGGGGGCTAAGCACTGAAGCTCTCTTT.

Worth noting for this clonotype: A much larger clone differs by one base, so this may be a read error. CDR3 DNA: TGTGCCAGCACCGCCCACAGGGAGGCTTTCTTT. This translates into CASTAHREAFF. V usage is TRBV6-1 and J usage is TRBJ1-1; possible D gene TRBD1, 6 bases. Germline V CDR1 and CDR2: MNHNS, SASEGT. The CDR3 is 11 residues long. V gave up 7 bases and J gave up 11 bases, with 14 bases separating them.

The table lists this clonotype with many counts. The J gene is TRBJ2-3, the V gene TRBV29-1; D gene unclear. The V gene lost 4 bases and the J gene lost 5 bases, with 7 bases spanning the gap. CDR3 length: 11 amino acids. In germline, CDR1 is SQVTM, CDR2 ANQGSEA. The CDR3 protein is CSVAGKDTQYF. In DNA form, the CDR3 reads TGCAGCGTTGCGGGCAAAGATACGCAGTATTTT.

A few counts support this clonotype. The genes are TRBV2 and TRBJ2-1, with 7 bases aligning to TRBD1. Germline lookup yields CDR1 SNHLY and CDR2 FYNNEI. The junction had 9 bases not matched to a gene; V was cut back by 8 bases and J by 5 bases. The CDR3 length is 14 residues. The CDR3 region is CASLRDRGDNEQFF. The DNA of the CDR3 is TGTGCCAGCCTACGGGACAGAGGAGACAATGAGCAGTTCTTC.

There are a few counts of this clonotype. J is TRBJ2-7 and V is TRBV5-1; TRBD1 aligns across 11 bases. The J segment lost 3 bases and the V segment lost 4 bases, leaving 6 bases of the junction unmatched. The germline V gene encodes CDR1 SGHRS and CDR2 YFSETQ. CDR3 length: 15 amino acids. CDR3 sequence: CASSREGTGGYEQYF. CDR3 coding DNA: TGCGCCAGCAGCCGCGAGGGGACAGGGGGCTACGAGCAGTACTTC.

This clonotype was seen many times. The V call is TRBV29-1, the J call TRBJ2-1, with no clear D. Germline V gene data show CDR1 as SQVTM and CDR2 as ANQGSEA. The CDR3 runs to 13 residues. The ends were cut back, 3 bases at V and 1 base at J, with 7 bases in the middle. The CDR3 protein is CSVEASSYNEQFF. In nucleotides, the CDR3 is TGCAGCGTTGAGGCTAGTTCCTACAATGAGCAGTTCTTC.

This clonotype appeared many times. The chain combines TRBV5-1 with TRBJ2-5, with D perhaps matching TRBD2 (5 bases). CDR3 length equals 16 residues. The V gene lost 3 bases and the J gene lost 5 bases, with 20 bases spanning the gap. CDR1 and CDR2 (germline): SGHRS, YFSETQ. The CDR3 region is CASSSSLRGSIETQYF. In DNA, the CDR3 is TGCGCCAGCAGCTCCTCTCTACGCGGGTCGATTGAGACCCAGTACTTC.

This clonotype was seen a single time. With a much larger clone just one base away, this may be a read error. The V and J genes are TRBV4-1 and TRBJ1-1; no firm D call. Germline V gives CDR1 MGHRA, CDR2 YSYEKL. This CDR3 is built from 14 residues. The CDR3 loop reads CAGSQPSKGTEAFF. The CDR3 nucleotides are TGCGCCGGCAGCCAACCCTCGAAAGGGACTGAAGCTTTCTTT.

There are many counts of this clonotype. The chain has TRBV2 and TRBJ2-1; D tentatively reads TRBD1 or TRBD2 (5 bases each). Germline loops: CDR1 SNHLY, CDR2 FYNNEI. This CDR3 has 14 amino acids. The V gene lost 8 bases and the J gene lost 2 bases, with 13 bases spanning the gap. CDR3 residues: CASEGKFAYNEQFF. CDR3 coding DNA: TGTGCCAGCGAGGGGAAATTCGCCTACAATGAGCAGTTCTTC.